These T cell receptor beta chains were read from a single sample in a study of untreated major depressive disorder. Libraries were prepared by immunoSEQ multiplex PCR; TCRdb keeps only in-frame clonotypes and omits some of them. The sample yields 23,000 or so clones, roughly nine tenths seen once. Source material: CD4+ T cells from PBMCs. The receptors originated from a woman in her twenties or thirties with major depressive disorder. Both conserved end residues are trimmed from each CDR3. Fields, in order: CDR3 protein, V gene, J gene.

CDR3aa: ASSLDRLAGWYTDTQY
v_gene: TRBV5-5
j_gene: TRBJ2-3

CDR3aa: ASSPVTLSYNEQF
v_gene: TRBV18
j_gene: TRBJ2-1

CDR3aa: SASTGKNTGELF
v_gene: TRBV29-1
j_gene: TRBJ2-2

CDR3aa: ASSLTGTYNEQF
v_gene: TRBV7-3
j_gene: TRBJ2-1

CDR3aa: ASSQRTGGYGYT
v_gene: TRBV4-3
j_gene: TRBJ1-2

CDR3aa: ASSHLGQGGKDGYT
v_gene: TRBV4-2
j_gene: TRBJ1-2

CDR3aa: ASSSSSKGPNRQF
v_gene: TRBV27
j_gene: TRBJ2-1

CDR3aa: ASSPRGDSGNEQF
v_gene: TRBV7-9
j_gene: TRBJ2-1

CDR3aa: ASSFRTGVYYEQY
v_gene: TRBV7-8
j_gene: TRBJ2-7

CDR3aa: AISGGRRGQETQY
v_gene: TRBV10-3
j_gene: TRBJ2-5

CDR3aa: ASSLAALGREQY
v_gene: TRBV7-2
j_gene: TRBJ2-7

CDR3aa: ASSEPGRNTEAF
v_gene: TRBV6-1
j_gene: TRBJ1-1

CDR3aa: ASSRRSVDTQY
v_gene: TRBV6-5
j_gene: TRBJ2-3

CDR3aa: ASSRGQGAWNTEAF
v_gene: TRBV5-8
j_gene: TRBJ1-1

CDR3aa: ASSEKGRGPTDTQY
v_gene: TRBV2
j_gene: TRBJ2-3

CDR3aa: ASSHDRSGYTIY
v_gene: TRBV7-7
j_gene: TRBJ1-3

CDR3aa: ASSSSGSSYNEQF
v_gene: TRBV6-5
j_gene: TRBJ2-1

CDR3aa: ASSGMDRGLTRNNSPLH
v_gene: TRBV28
j_gene: TRBJ1-6

CDR3aa: ATRGDRTNEKLF
v_gene: TRBV19
j_gene: TRBJ1-4